Listed below are T cell receptor beta chains from one sample, sequenced in a study of human T cells and chemical hapten exposure. TCRdb itself ran the RACE reads through MiXCR, one entry per CDR3 protein. The sample shows about 90,000 distinct CDR3 sequences, about a tenth of them seen only once. The sample consisted of whole blood, taken in connection with sensitization to the hapten diphenylcyclopropenone (DPC). These receptor sequences come from a woman under 40 with alopecia areata. Some clones in this sample may be carry-over from other donors' samples. The CDR3 runs from the conserved cysteine through the conserved F or W. A D gene is named only where the DNA matches it firmly. The listing skips clone size in some rows; elsewhere it reads once, few, many or a size class.

j_call: TRBJ1-1
clone_size: few
v_call: TRBV5-1
d_call: .
cdr3_nt: TGCGCCAGCAGCTCGACCCCTCTGGCGCAAAGGGCTTTCTTT
cdr3_aa: CASSSTPLAQRAFF

j_call: TRBJ1-4
clone_size: .
v_call: TRBV6-1
d_call: .
cdr3_nt: TGTGCCAGTTCTATCGGACGTAATGAAAAACTGTTTTTT
cdr3_aa: CASSIGRNEKLFF

j_call: TRBJ2-7
clone_size: many
v_call: TRBV30
d_call: .
cdr3_nt: TGTGCCTGGAAGGGGGGTACAACCTACGAGCAGTACTTC
cdr3_aa: CAWKGGTTYEQYF

j_call: TRBJ2-3
clone_size: many
v_call: TRBV5-6
d_call: .
cdr3_nt: TGTGCCAGCAGCCGACTAAAACCAGTGCAGACTACGCAGTATTTT
cdr3_aa: CASSRLKPVQTTQYF

j_call: TRBJ2-3
clone_size: many
v_call: TRBV7-9
d_call: .
cdr3_nt: TGTGCCAGCAGCTTACGGGTGTACTCAGATACGCAGTATTTT
cdr3_aa: CASSLRVYSDTQYF

j_call: TRBJ2-1
clone_size: many
v_call: TRBV4-3
d_call: TRBD1
cdr3_nt: TGCGCCAGCAGCGGCGGGACAGGGGAATACAATGAGCAGTTCTTC
cdr3_aa: CASSGGTGEYNEQFF

j_call: TRBJ2-3
clone_size: many
v_call: TRBV12-3/TRBV12-4
d_call: TRBD1
cdr3_nt: TGTGCCAGCAGGGGACAGGGCCAATCCACAGATACGCAGTATTTT
cdr3_aa: CASRGQGQSTDTQYF

j_call: TRBJ1-4
clone_size: few
v_call: TRBV7-9
d_call: .
cdr3_nt: TGTGCCAGCAGCTCCAGCGAGGGAAATGAAAAACTGTTTTTT
cdr3_aa: CASSSSEGNEKLFF

j_call: TRBJ2-5
clone_size: many
v_call: TRBV9
d_call: TRBD2
cdr3_nt: TGTGCCAGCAGCGTGGGACTAGCAAAAGAGACCCAGTACTTC
cdr3_aa: CASSVGLAKETQYF

j_call: TRBJ2-2
clone_size: .
v_call: TRBV3-1
d_call: .
cdr3_nt: TGTGCCAGCAGCCAAAACCCTGACAGCGCGAAGCTGTTTTTT
cdr3_aa: CASSQNPDSAKLFF

j_call: TRBJ2-7
clone_size: few
v_call: TRBV11-3
d_call: .
cdr3_nt: TGTGCCAGCAGCCGGACGGAAAGCTCCTACGAGCAGTACTTC
cdr3_aa: CASSRTESSYEQYF

j_call: TRBJ1-5
clone_size: many
v_call: TRBV7-2
d_call: TRBD1
cdr3_nt: TGTGCCAGCAGCACGACAGGGGGCCGGCAGCCCCAGCATTTT
cdr3_aa: CASSTTGGRQPQHF